The TCR beta chain described here comes from a study of blood T cell repertoires in COVID-19 (dated by TCRdb to the early 2020s). As for the study more broadly: Collaborator samples came from the United States, Italy and Spain and covered acute and convalescent phases of COVID-19. The material from the prospective study consisted of cDNA or gDNA derived from T cells, B-cell-depleted T cells, or PBMCs. The dataset comprised deeply sampled blood TCRbeta repertoires from subjects exposed to, actively infected with, or recovered from COVID-19. The repertoires were released in a freely available public database meant as a resource for research on the immune response to SARS-CoV-2. The samples were drawn from two sources: the first 160 participants of the ongoing ImmuneRACE study, and fewer than 1,500 subjects contributed by 6 global collaborators. Nearly every sample came with metadata listing a de-identified subject ID, COVID-19 status, age in years and sex. HLA class I and class II types, where available, came from metadata supplied by the sample provider rather than from assay-based typing. Study-wide conclusions, independent of this receptor: The amount of clinical and demographic metadata varied by source and participant and was provided uncurated.

Participants in the prospective study were aged about 18 to 89 years, lived in over 20 United States geographic areas, and enrolled through a virtual design. Cohort assignment in the prospective study relied on participant-reported clinical history from a screening survey and a study questionnaire. Recovered participants in ImmuneRACE Cohort 3 were defined as having two consecutive negative NP/OP PCR tests, clearance from a healthcare professional, or resolution of symptoms. In the prospective study, mobile phlebotomists collected whole blood, serum and a nasopharyngeal or oropharyngeal swab from each participant. Prospective study participants could optionally give additional blood draws and questionnaires over a 2-month period. Before DNA extraction, blood samples from the prospective study were shipped at room temperature or frozen. From the germline V gene (reference sequence), CDR1 is SEHNR and CDR2 is FQNEAQ. Taken from cysteine to phenylalanine, the CDR3 has 19 residues. Of the read, only the CDR3 DNA is kept; its 57 bases are in frame from base 1. The junction shows trimming of 5 bases on V and 0 bases on J, plus 23 bases between the germline ends.

Of note for this clone: No antigen is known for it. Base-call qualities are not available, and no considerably larger clone is one nucleotide away.

The immunoSEQ Assay, a bias-controlled multiplex PCR, was used to amplify TCRbeta CDR3 regions from genomic DNA. The study's processing was this. The number of nucleated cells in each sample was estimated from the amplification of reference gene primers within the assay. To quantify the absolute abundance of each unique TCRbeta CDR3 rearrangement, sequence reads were collapsed and filtered. Productive Simpson clonality was computed per sample as the square root of Simpson's diversity index over productive rearrangements. TCRdb stores this immuneACCESS table with in-frame sequences only. Part of the clones is absent; in the studies checked, under half of the shortfall reflects unresolved V genes, and no reason is known for the rest. The DNA gave D and trimming, while V, J and clone size come from that table. Recorded for this sample are 120,000 to 150,000 clones; about 85% of them occurred a single time. Around 6.2% of the sample comes from the top ten.

The clonotype originates from a woman in her forties who had recovered from COVID-19. The rearrangement combines TRBV7-9 with TRBJ2-1, and perhaps TRBD2 as D gene, on 6 matching bases. The sample consisted of PBMCs or T cells enriched from blood (not recorded which). The CDR3 amino acid sequence is: CASSRPGVDTFSSYNEQFF. Read as DNA, the sequence is TGTGCCAGCAGCCGCCCGGGGGTGGACACTTTTAGCTCCTACAATGAGCAGTTCTTC.